This entry concerns a single T cell receptor beta chain. It lacks a known antigen. No clone much larger than this one lies a single base away; base qualities are absent. The immunoSEQ Assay, a bias-controlled multiplex PCR, was used to amplify TCRbeta CDR3 regions from genomic DNA. From the authors' description of their analysis: The number of nucleated cells in each sample was estimated by amplification of reference gene primers within the assay. Sequence reads were collapsed and filtered to measure the absolute abundance of every unique TCRbeta CDR3 rearrangement. For each sample, productive Simpson clonality was calculated as the square root of Simpson's diversity index across productive rearrangements. The immuneACCESS repertoire file appears here via TCRdb, limited to in-frame rearrangements. These files lack a portion of the clones; in checked studies, under half of the deficit traces to unresolved V genes, and the cause of the others is not known. Clone size and the V and J calls come from that table; the DNA yielded D and trimming. The table for this sample lists approximately 220,000 clones; just over 85% of them were counted only once. The top ten clonotypes cover over 3% of the sample.

This sample stems from a study of blood T cell repertoires in COVID-19 (dated by TCRdb to the early 2020s). Concerning the study at large: Collaborator samples came from the United States, Italy and Spain and covered acute and convalescent phases of COVID-19. The prospective study material was composed of cDNA or gDNA derived from T cells, B-cell-depleted T cells, or PBMCs. Deeply sampled blood TCRbeta repertoires from subjects exposed to, actively infected with, or recovered from COVID-19 were included in the dataset. A freely available public database, intended as a resource for researchers studying the immune response to SARS-CoV-2, is where the repertoires were released. Samples were obtained from the ongoing ImmuneRACE study (first 160 participants) and from about 1,300 subjects provided by 6 global collaborators. A de-identified subject ID, COVID-19 status, age in years and sex were almost always included in the sample metadata. Where available, HLA class I and class II types were obtained from metadata supplied by the sample provider rather than from assay-based typing.

There are 16 amino acids in the CDR3, from cysteine to phenylalanine inclusive. Only the CDR3 DNA is retained, 48 bases long and in frame from the first base. Trimming takes 3 bases off V and 5 bases off J; junction bases not matched to a gene: 12. CDR1 and CDR2, per the germline V gene, are SGDLS and YYNGEE. Summary of the overall study and its limitations: The quantity of clinical and demographic metadata differed by source and by participant and was supplied without curation.

Enrolling through a virtual design, the prospective study's participants ranged in age from roughly 18 to 89 years and lived across approximately 25 United States geographic areas. In the prospective study, participants were assigned to cohorts based on the clinical history participants reported in a screening survey and a study questionnaire. In the prospective study, mobile phlebotomists collected whole blood, serum and a nasopharyngeal or oropharyngeal swab from each participant. Additional blood draws and questionnaires over an approximately two-month period could optionally be provided by prospective study participants. Before DNA extraction, prospective study blood samples were shipped either frozen or at room temperature.

Material: PBMCs or T cells enriched from blood (not recorded which). The clonotype was recovered from a middle-aged woman with acute COVID-19. Here the chain combines TRBV9 and TRBJ2-7; TRBD1 lines up with 9 middle nucleotides. The CDR3 protein: CASSAHMSTGGNEQYF. Read as DNA, the sequence is TGTGCCAGCAGCGCTCACATGTCGACAGGGGGGAACGAGCAGTACTTC.